Presented here are 18 T cell receptor beta chains from one specimen sequenced in a study of T cell responses to AZD1222 COVID-19 vaccine. Sequencing used immunoSEQ multiplex PCR; TCRdb keeps in-frame clones, though not all of them. The data contain about 86,000 clones, around 88% of them seen just once; the ten biggest clones take up about 9.4%. The source was peripheral blood, collected on day 0 of MenACWY control vaccination. The origin of the receptors is an adult in good health.

This rearrangement joins TRBV5-8 to TRBJ2-7, with 8 bases identical to TRBD2. The J segment lost 1 base and the V segment lost 0 bases, leaving 3 bases of the junction unmatched. CDR3 length: 15 residues. Germline V gene lookup returns CDR1 SGHTS and CDR2 YDEGEE. DNA of the CDR3: TGTGCCAGCAGCTTGGCCGGGGGGGCGTCCTACGAGCAGTACTTC. It encodes CASSLAGGASYEQYF.

The chain links TRBV2 to TRBJ2-1, with 11 bases aligning to TRBD1. V was clipped by 7 bases and J by 8 bases; unmatched bases: 10. The CDR3 runs 15 residues. Germline lookup yields CDR1 SNHLY and CDR2 FYNNEI. As DNA, the CDR3 is TGTGCCAGCAAACTGGACAGGGGGCGAGGGGATGAGCAGTTCTTC. Encoded protein: CASKLDRGRGDEQFF.

This clone was found once. The chain is built from TRBV6-5 and TRBJ2-3; the match to TRBD1 covers 9 bases. The V gene end was trimmed by 6 bases and the J gene end by 3 bases; junction bases not matched to a gene: 7. Germline assignment: CDR1 MNHEY and CDR2 SVGAGI. This CDR3 contains 15 residues. This CDR3 reads CASRDRGLTTDTQYF. In DNA, the CDR3 is TGTGCCAGCAGAGACAGGGGGTTAACGACAGATACGCAGTATTTT.

A few counts support this clone. The chain has TRBV7-3 and TRBJ2-2, with a weak D call TRBD2 (6 bases). V lost 2 bases and J 0 bases, leaving 10 bases between the germline ends. The CDR3 length is 16 residues. CDR1 and CDR2 from the germline V gene are SGHTA and FQGTGA. CDR3 in amino acids: CASSLYAGPNTGELFF. In nucleotides, the CDR3 is TGTGCCAGCAGCTTATATGCGGGACCGAACACCGGGGAGCTGTTTTTT.

This clone came up once. The J gene is TRBJ2-7, the V gene TRBV7-8; possibly TRBD2 for D (6 bases). Per the germline V gene, CDR1 is SGHVS and CDR2 is FQNEAQ. CDR3 length: 15 residues. V was trimmed by 0 bases and J by 0 bases, leaving 9 bases between them. DNA of the CDR3: TGTGCCAGCAGCTTAGCGGCTAGCGCCTCCTACGAGCAGTACTTC. Translating gives CASSLAASASYEQYF.

The V and J genes are TRBV7-2 and TRBJ1-1, with D tentatively TRBD1 (6 bases). The germline gives CDR1 SGHTA, CDR2 FQGNSA. The CDR3 contains 14 residues. Trimming removed 2 bases at V and 2 bases at J, with 9 bases between. This CDR3 reads CASSLRGLNTEAFF. DNA for the CDR3: TGTGCCAGCAGCTTACGGGGGCTTAACACTGAAGCTTTCTTT.

This sequence joins TRBV6-2 or TRBV6-3 and TRBJ1-5, with D maybe TRBD1 (5 bases). CDR3 size: 14 residues. The V end lost 2 bases, the J end lost 6 bases, and 11 bases lay between the germline ends. CDR1 is MNHEY and CDR2 is SVGEGT in the germline V gene. CDR3 nucleotide sequence: TGTGCCAGCAGTTACGGGGGATCCGGTCAGCCCCAGCATTTT. Protein product: CASSYGGSGQPQHF.

The chain uses TRBV7-2 and TRBJ2-7; maybe TRBD2 (6 bases). Trimming removed 4 bases from V and 3 bases from J, with 13 bases in between. The CDR3 runs to 14 residues. Per germline, CDR1 SGHTA and CDR2 FQGNSA. The CDR3 loop reads CASSWDGGVYEQYF. CDR3 bases: TGTGCCAGCAGCTGGGACGGAGGGGTCTACGAGCAGTACTTC.

The chain links TRBV7-7 to TRBJ2-5; 12 bases are a match to TRBD1. CDR3 size: 17 residues. Germline values: CDR1 SSHAT, CDR2 FNYEAQ (reference sequence). The V gene end was trimmed by 2 bases and the J gene end by 4 bases; junction bases not matched to a gene: 8. The CDR3 protein is CASSLYPGQGAGETQYF. CDR3 in DNA: TGTGCCAGCAGCTTATACCCGGGACAGGGGGCGGGAGAGACCCAGTACTTC.

The gene calls are TRBV3-1 (or the pseudogene TRBV3-2) and TRBJ1-1; the match to TRBD1 covers 7 bases. V was clipped by 2 bases and J by 0 bases; unmatched bases: 6. The CDR3 length is 16 residues. The germline gives CDR1 LGHDT, CDR2 YNNKEL (reference sequence). The CDR3 sequence: CASSQRQGAMNTEAFF. The CDR3, as DNA: TGTGCCAGCAGCCAAAGACAGGGAGCCATGAACACTGAAGCTTTCTTT.

The chain couples TRBV7-2 to TRBJ1-5; TRBD1 matches at 7 bases. CDR3 length equals 15 residues. Germline loops: CDR1 SGHTA, CDR2 FQGNSA. The V and J ends lost 5 bases and 3 bases, in that order; junction bases with no gene match: 7. The CDR3 reads CASSRDSALNQPQHF. CDR3 DNA sequence: TGTGCCAGCAGCCGGGACAGCGCCCTCAATCAGCCCCAGCATTTT.

CDR3 sequence reads: CASSQSSGTQVNGYTF. In nucleotides, the CDR3 is TGCGCCAGCAGTCAGAGTTCAGGGACTCAGGTGAATGGCTACACCTTC. This chain uses TRBV10-1 with TRBJ1-2; D is perhaps TRBD1 (5 bases). The germline V gene has CDR1 WNHNN and CDR2 SYGVQD (reference sequence). Trimming took off 5 bases at V and 6 bases at J, with 22 bases between the two ends. The CDR3 has 16 amino acids.

The gene calls are TRBV6-5 and TRBJ1-6; D is undetermined. The germline V and J ends were trimmed by 6 bases and 0 bases, with 9 bases remaining between them. The germline V gene encodes CDR1 MNHEY and CDR2 SVGAGI. The CDR3 length is 15 residues. The DNA for the CDR3 is TGTGCCAGCAGGACCTTCAGCTCCTATAATTCACCCCTCCACTTT. Amino acid sequence: CASRTFSSYNSPLHF.

The chain carries TRBV7-2 and TRBJ2-7; TRBD1 is a possible D gene (6 bases). Germline-derived CDR1 and CDR2 are SGHTA and FQGNSA. V lost 1 base and J lost 0, with 10 bases in between. The CDR3 consists of 15 residues. CDR3 DNA sequence: TGTGCCAGCAGCTTAGGGCTAGGGGGCTCCTACGAGCAGTACTTC. It is translated as CASSLGLGGSYEQYF.

The genes are TRBV3-1 (or the pseudogene TRBV3-2) and TRBJ1-1; 7 positions match TRBD1. Trimming took 0 bases from V and 5 from J; bases not matched to a gene: 3. The CDR3 is 14 amino acids. Germline assignment: CDR1 LGHDT and CDR2 YNNKEL (reference sequence). DNA of the CDR3: TGTGCCAGCAGCCAAGATCGACAGGGTACTGAAGCTTTCTTT. Translated: CASSQDRQGTEAFF.

The V and J genes are TRBV19 and TRBJ1-6; D is ambiguous. V was cut by 4 bases and J by 4 bases, with 8 bases left in between. Germline CDR1 is LNHDA and CDR2 is SQIVND (reference sequence). The length of the CDR3 is 14 residues. DNA for the CDR3: TGTGCCAGTAGTACTGCGGCGTATAATTCACCCCTCCACTTT. Encoded protein: CASSTAAYNSPLHF. Full variable domain (missing parts from reference TRBV19 and TRBJ1-6): DGGITQSPKYLFRKEGQNVTLSCEQNLNHDAMYWYRQDPGQGLRLIYYSQIVNDFQKGDIAEGYSVSREKKESFPLTVTSAQKNPTAFYLCASSTAAYNSPLHFGNGTRLTVT.

The rearrangement joins TRBV6-5 to TRBJ1-1; no firm D call. Germline CDR1 and CDR2: MNHEY and SVGAGI. With 0 bases removed from V and 4 bases from J, the gap between germline ends came to 12 bases. The CDR3 spans 15 residues. The CDR3 loop reads CASSYSVTVGTEAFF. The CDR3 nucleotides read TGTGCCAGCAGTTACTCGGTTACAGTTGGCACTGAAGCTTTCTTT.

This chain links TRBV7-6 with TRBJ1-1; the D is unclear. Germline V CDR1 and CDR2: SGHVS, FNYEAQ. V lost 1 base, J lost 5 bases, and 14 bases lay in between. The CDR3 sequence is 15 residues long. This chain's CDR3 is CASSLVGPEPTEAFF. The CDR3 DNA is TGTGCCAGCAGCTTAGTCGGACCCGAACCGACTGAAGCTTTCTTT.